This T cell receptor beta chain was identified during a study of shared T cell receptors in the human thymus. The CDR3 consists of 14 residues. After removal of 7 bases from V and 0 bases from J, the junction contained 3 bases not matched to a gene. CDR1 is MNHNS, CDR2 SASEGT, per germline. Sequencing used immunoSEQ multiplex PCR; TCRdb keeps in-frame clones, though not all of them. The sample carries hundreds of thousands of clones, 75% to 90% recorded once. Another study also made use of these data, one on human thymus T cells. From that report: Healthy Finnish infants undergoing corrective surgery for congenital heart defects were used as donors.

The rearrangement links TRBV6-1 to TRBJ1-1; 9 nucleotides match TRBD1. The sequencing sample was made of thymocytes. This clonotype originated in a girl under three years old with a congenital heart defect. CDR3 amino acids: CASTDRGMNTEAFF. CDR3 DNA sequence: TGTGCCAGCACCGACAGGGGGATGAACACTGAAGCTTTCTTT.